In this sample, the clone carrying this T cell receptor (beta chain) turned up once. Antigen specificity is unknown. The germline gives CDR1 SGHRS, CDR2 YFSETQ. The CDR3 loop spans 14 amino acids. Trimming removed 1 base at V and 4 bases at J, with 8 bases between. Using immunoSEQ multiplex PCR, the repertoire was profiled, and TCRdb retains in-frame clones only, with some absent. The sample contains 95,000 to 150,000 clones, roughly nine tenths of which appear only once. The data derive from a study of T cell responses to AZD1222 COVID-19 vaccine. Whole-study results and caveats: All repertoire sampling was performed exclusively after the peak T cell response. Spike-wide coverage was observed for vaccine-associated CD4 TCRs, with dominant responses at 160-218 and 743-854. Two AZD1222 doses significantly raised spike-specific TCR breadth and depth over controls. A mostly white British donor set with more females was recruited, and clonal diversity was possibly underestimated.

Sequencing used peripheral blood, obtained on day 0 of AZD1222 vaccination. This TCR derives from an adult in good health. The rearrangement links TRBV5-1 to TRBJ1-4, with D perhaps matching TRBD1 (5 bases). The CDR3 here is CASSLQGINEKLFF. DNA for the CDR3: TGCGCCAGCAGCTTGCAGGGTATTAATGAAAAACTGTTTTTT.